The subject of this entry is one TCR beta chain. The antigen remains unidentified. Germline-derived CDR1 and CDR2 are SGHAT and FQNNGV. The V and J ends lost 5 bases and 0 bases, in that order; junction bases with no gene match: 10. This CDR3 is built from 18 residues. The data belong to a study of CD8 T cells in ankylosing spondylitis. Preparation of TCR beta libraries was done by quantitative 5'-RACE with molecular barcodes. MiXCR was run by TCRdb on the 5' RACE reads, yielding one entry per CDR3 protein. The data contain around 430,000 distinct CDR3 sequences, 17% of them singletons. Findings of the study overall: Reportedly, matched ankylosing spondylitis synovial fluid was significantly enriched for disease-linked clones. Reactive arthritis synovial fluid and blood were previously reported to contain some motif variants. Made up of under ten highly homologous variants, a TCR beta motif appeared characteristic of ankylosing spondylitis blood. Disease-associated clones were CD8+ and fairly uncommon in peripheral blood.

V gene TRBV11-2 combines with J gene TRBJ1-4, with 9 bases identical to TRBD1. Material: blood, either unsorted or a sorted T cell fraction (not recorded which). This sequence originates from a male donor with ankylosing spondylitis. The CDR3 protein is CASSRKGQGIATNEKLFF. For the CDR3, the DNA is TGTGCCAGCAGCCGTAAGGGACAGGGAATTGCAACTAATGAAAAACTGTTTTTT.